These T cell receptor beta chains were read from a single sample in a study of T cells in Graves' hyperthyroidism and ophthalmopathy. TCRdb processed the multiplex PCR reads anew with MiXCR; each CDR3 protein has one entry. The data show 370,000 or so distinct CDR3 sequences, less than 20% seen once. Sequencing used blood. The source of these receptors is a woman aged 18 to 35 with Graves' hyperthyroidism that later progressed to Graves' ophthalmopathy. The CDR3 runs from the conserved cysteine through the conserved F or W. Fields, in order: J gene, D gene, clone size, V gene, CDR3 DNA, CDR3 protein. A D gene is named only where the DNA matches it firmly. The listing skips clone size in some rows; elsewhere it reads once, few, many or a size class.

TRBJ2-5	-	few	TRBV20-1	TGCAGTGCTAGCTCGGGGGTTCGAGAGACCCAGTACTTC	CSASSGVRETQYF
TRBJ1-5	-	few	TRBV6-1	TGTGCCAGCAGTTTACAGCATAGCAATCAGCCCCAGCATTTT	CASSLQHSNQPQHF
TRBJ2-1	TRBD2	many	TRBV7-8	TGTGCCAGCAGCCCGGGGGGGGGTAGAGGGAGGGCCGCCAATGAGCAGTTCTTC	CASSPGGGRGRAANEQFF
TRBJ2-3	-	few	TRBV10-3	TGTGCCATCAGTGTTCGGGAGACTAGCACAGATACGCAGTATTTT	CAISVRETSTDTQYF
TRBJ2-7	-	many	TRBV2	TGTGCCAGCAAAGAGAGGGAACCCTACGAGCAGTACTTC	CASKEREPYEQYF
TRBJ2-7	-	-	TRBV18	TGTGCCAGCTCCCAAGGACAGACCTACGAGCAGTACTTC	CASSQGQTYEQYF
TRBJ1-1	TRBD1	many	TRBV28	TGTGCCAGCAGGCCAGGGGGGGACACTGAAGCTTTCTTT	CASRPGGDTEAFF
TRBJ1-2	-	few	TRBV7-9	TGTGCCAGCAGCCCCTACAACTTTTCTAGCAGTGGCTACACCTTC	CASSPYNFSSSGYTF
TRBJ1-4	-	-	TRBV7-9	TGTGCCAGCAGCCCCGACAGCCATAATGAAAAACTGTTTTTT	CASSPDSHNEKLFF
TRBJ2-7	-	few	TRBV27	TGTGCCAGCAGTTTATACCAGCCCGGGGAGCTAGGGAGCCCCGAGCAGTACTTC	CASSLYQPGELGSPEQYF
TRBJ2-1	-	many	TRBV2	TGTGCCAGCAGTTGGGACCTCAATGAGCAGTTCTTC	CASSWDLNEQFF
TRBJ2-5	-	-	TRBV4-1	TGCGCCAGCAGCCAAGAGATAGAGGGGGGGCAAGAGACCCAGTACTTC	CASSQEIEGGQETQYF
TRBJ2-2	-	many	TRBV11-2	TGTGCCAGCAGCCCCGCCCGGGTCCCACCATTCCCCTCGTGGGGCGGGGAGCTGTTTTTT	CASSPARVPPFPSWGGELFF
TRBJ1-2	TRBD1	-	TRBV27	TGTGTCAGCACCCTAAGGGGACAGGTGGAGGGCTACACCTTC	CVSTLRGQVEGYTF
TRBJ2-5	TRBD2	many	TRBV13	TGTGCCAGCAGCTTAGGACTAGCGGGAGCTTTAGAGACCCAGTACTTC	CASSLGLAGALETQYF
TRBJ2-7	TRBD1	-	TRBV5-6	TGTGCCAGCAGCTTGGCAGGACAGGGGGCCTACGAGCAGTACTTC	CASSLAGQGAYEQYF
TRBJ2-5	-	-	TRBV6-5	TGTGCCAGCAGTTACTCGATCAGTGGAGAGACCCAGTACTTC	CASSYSISGETQYF